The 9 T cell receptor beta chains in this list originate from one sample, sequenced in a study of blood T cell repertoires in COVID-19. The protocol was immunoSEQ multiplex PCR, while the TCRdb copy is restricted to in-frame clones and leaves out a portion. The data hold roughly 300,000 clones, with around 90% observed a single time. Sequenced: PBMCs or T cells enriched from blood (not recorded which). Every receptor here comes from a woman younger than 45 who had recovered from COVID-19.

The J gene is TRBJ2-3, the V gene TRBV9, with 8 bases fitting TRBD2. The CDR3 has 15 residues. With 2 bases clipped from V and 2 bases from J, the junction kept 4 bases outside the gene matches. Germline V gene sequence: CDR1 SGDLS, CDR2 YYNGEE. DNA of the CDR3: TGTGCCAGCAGCGTGCTTAGCGGGAACACAGATACGCAGTATTTT. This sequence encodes CASSVLSGNTDTQYF.

The CDR3 DNA reads TGTGCCAGCAGCACAACAGGGGGCAATAATTCACCCCTCCACTTT. This encodes CASSTTGGNNSPLHF. The rearrangement joins TRBV11-2 to TRBJ1-6, with TRBD1 matching over 9 bases. Germline CDR1 reads SGHAT; CDR2 reads FQNNGV. V shed 5 bases and J 5 bases; nucleotides not matched to a gene: 4. The CDR3 is 15 amino acids.

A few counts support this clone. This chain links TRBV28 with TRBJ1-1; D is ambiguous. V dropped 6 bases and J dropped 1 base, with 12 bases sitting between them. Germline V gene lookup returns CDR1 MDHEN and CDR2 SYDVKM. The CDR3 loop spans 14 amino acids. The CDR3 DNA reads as TGTGCCAGCAGCCTCGGTCGAAGGAACACTGAAGCTTTCTTT. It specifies CASSLGRRNTEAFF.

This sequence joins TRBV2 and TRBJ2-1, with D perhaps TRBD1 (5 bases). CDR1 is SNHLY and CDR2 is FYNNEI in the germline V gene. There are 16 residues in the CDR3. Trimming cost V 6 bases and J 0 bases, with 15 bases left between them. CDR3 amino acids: CASRATFDSSYNEQFF. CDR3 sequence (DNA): TGTGCCAGCAGAGCCACTTTCGACAGCTCCTACAATGAGCAGTTCTTC.

CDR3 DNA: TGTGCCAGCAGTCGAGGGACAGCTAGCACAGATACGCAGTATTTT. Protein sequence: CASSRGTASTDTQYF. The chain links TRBV6-2 or TRBV6-3 to TRBJ2-3, with TRBD1 matching over 7 bases. This CDR3 contains 15 residues. Germline trimming cut 5 bases from V and 0 bases from J; bases unmatched to any gene: 5. The germline gives CDR1 MNHEY, CDR2 SVGEGT.

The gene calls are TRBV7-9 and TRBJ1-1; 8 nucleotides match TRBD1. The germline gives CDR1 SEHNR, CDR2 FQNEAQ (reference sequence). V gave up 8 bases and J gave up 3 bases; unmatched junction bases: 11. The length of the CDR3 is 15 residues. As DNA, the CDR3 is TGTGCCAGCGTATTCCGACAGGGGTCGGACACTGAAGCTTTCTTT. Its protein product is CASVFRQGSDTEAFF.

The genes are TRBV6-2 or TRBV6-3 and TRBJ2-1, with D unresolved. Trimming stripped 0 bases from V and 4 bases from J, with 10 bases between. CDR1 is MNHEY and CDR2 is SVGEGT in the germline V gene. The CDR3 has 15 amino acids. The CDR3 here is CASSYSSAIYNEQFF. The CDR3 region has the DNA TGTGCCAGCAGTTACTCGAGCGCGATATACAATGAGCAGTTCTTC.

The CDR3: CASSLVFGGRGSYNEQFF. CDR3 DNA: TGCGCCAGCAGCTTGGTATTCGGAGGGAGGGGATCCTACAATGAGCAGTTCTTC. The chain is built from TRBV5-1 and TRBJ2-1, with 7 bases matching TRBD2. CDR3 length: 18 amino acids. In germline, CDR1 is SGHRS, CDR2 YFSETQ. Trimming at V came to 0 bases and at J to 1 base, leaving 10 bases not matched to a gene.

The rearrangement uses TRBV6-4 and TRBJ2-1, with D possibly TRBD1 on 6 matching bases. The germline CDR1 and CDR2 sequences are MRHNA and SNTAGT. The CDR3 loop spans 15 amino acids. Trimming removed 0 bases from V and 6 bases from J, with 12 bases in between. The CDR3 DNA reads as TGTGCCAGCAGTGACTCGGGGGCGGAGAGCAATGAGCAGTTCTTC. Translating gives CASSDSGAESNEQFF.